This T cell receptor beta chain was captured in a study of cytomegalovirus exposure and HLA in healthy donors. The study, taken as a whole, reports: A subsequent analysis found that TCR clusters from the first cohort also tended to co-occur in the 110 or so validation repertoires, with approximately 94% of cluster scores above 0.

On this clone: Its antigen is not identified.

Data came from immunoSEQ multiplex PCR; TCRdb stores just in-frame clones and leaves some out. In the table there are 200,000 to 250,000 clones, 88% of which are singletons. CDR3 length equals 15 residues. CDR1 MNHNY and CDR2 SVGAGI come from the germline V gene (reference sequence). Unmatched junction bases numbered 6, after V lost 6 bases and J lost 3 bases. The chain combines TRBV6-6 with TRBJ2-1; TRBD2 matches 9 bases. The sequencing input was PBMCs. The receptor's source is a woman aged 18-35 years in good health and CMV-seronegative. Here the CDR3 reads CASSPSGTFYNEQFF. DNA of the CDR3: TGTGCCAGCAGCCCTAGCGGGACCTTCTACAATGAGCAGTTCTTC.